Included here is one TCR beta chain sequence, with context. This clonotype was seen at least ten times. Its antigen is not yet known. It has no much larger one-base neighbor in the sample; base qualities were not kept. The data derive from a study of early T cells in non-severe SARS-CoV-2 infection (dated by TCRdb to 2020 to 2022). Background for the entire study: TCR sequencing used bulk RNA from unsorted whole blood, so alpha and beta chains could not be paired. General findings and caveats noted by the study authors: VDJdb matching was skewed toward anti-spike CD8 responses and likely underestimated virus-specific expansions by missing private and CD4 specificities.

Trimming takes 5 bases from V and 5 bases from J, and the germline ends sit 12 bases apart. Taken from cysteine to phenylalanine, the CDR3 has 14 residues. CDR3 DNA is the only sequence kept; it has 42 bases, read in frame from the first base. From the germline V gene (reference sequence), CDR1 is SEHNR and CDR2 is FQNEAQ. Library prep was done by 5' RACE. Sequencer: NextSeq 500. To correct for sequencing error and PCR bias, the TCR library protocol tagged individual cDNA molecules with unique molecular identifiers. TCR alpha and beta chains were both sequenced, and the abundances of alpha and beta sequences in each sample were closely correlated with each other. Under the source paper's analysis protocol: Decombinator V4 was used to perform V gene, J gene and CDR3 annotation of TCR sequences. TCRs were defined as expanded if a significant change between any two time points was detected under a Poisson model with p below 0.0001. Abundances of TCRs were expressed as counts per million after normalisation to the total number of TCRs sequenced in each sample. TRAV1-2 paired with TRAJ12, TRAJ20 or TRAJ33 defined MAIT TCRs, while TRAV10 paired with TRAJ18 defined iNKT TCRs. VDJdb, accessed on 1 November 2021, was searched for TCRs annotated for CMV, EBV and SARS-CoV-2, and TCRs annotated for more than one antigen were excluded. TCRdb applied fastp at Q25 and MiXCR to the public reads, then kept only in-frame beta chains. Rows with a matching CDR3 protein are joined into one entry that keeps the most common DNA and genes. The V and J calls and clone size are TCRdb's, not the authors'. The sample table shows tens of thousands of distinct CDR3 sequences, and about a tenth are seen once. The ten largest clones represent around 21% of the sample.

This was a case-control study nested in a cohort of healthcare workers in London, UK, who had nasopharyngeal swab PCR tests and blood samples taken every week. Between 23 and 31 March 2020, the week of the UK lockdown, healthcare workers were enrolled and then followed up weekly for as long as 16 weeks. Rearrangement joined TRBV7-9 to TRBJ1-4, with the D gene too uncertain to name. Material: whole blood. The clonotype was recovered from an adult who was a healthcare worker with PCR-confirmed SARS-CoV-2 infection or an uninfected control (not recorded which). The DNA is as follows: TGTGCCAGCAGCCCATCCGACCGGAATGAAAAACTGTTTTTT. This encodes CASSPSDRNEKLFF.